These T cell receptor beta chains were read from a single sample in a study of tumor and adjacent non-tumor tissue in lung cancer. From the multiplex PCR reads, TCRdb called clonotypes with MiXCR, one entry per CDR3 protein. The table records fewer than 120,000 distinct CDR3 sequences, roughly 84% of them present only once. Sequenced sample: lung tumor tissue. The origin of the receptors is a man between 70 and 80 years old with non-small cell lung cancer. The conserved cysteine and the conserved F or W are not part of the CDR3 here. The order of the fields is V gene, J gene, CDR3 protein.

TRBV10-3,TRBJ2-7,AITNMGLVAVNEQY
TRBV6-1,TRBJ2-3,ASSDLGAGDTQY
TRBV6-1,TRBJ1-3,VSTIRATGNTIY
TRBV11-3,TRBJ2-7,TNSSTGKTGRDEQY
TRBV5-6,TRBJ2-5,DGSWDFSGETQY
TRBV4-2,TRBJ1-2,VSRGQGARNYGYT
TRBV29-1,TRBJ2-2,SVEVNGFIGELF
TRBV4-1,TRBJ1-2,ANSQYEGGDLDGYI
TRBV6-1,TRBJ2-2,ANRGVGNTGELL
TRBV5-1,TRBJ2-7,ASSLGTYHIYEQN
TRBV6-1,TRBJ2-2,ASQEGVFTGELF
TRBV4-1,TRBJ1-5,ASSRLPGRLYSNQPQH
TRBV28,TRBJ1-1,ASSVSSVAEAF
TRBV11-2,TRBJ2-3,ASSFSFEYSTDTRY
TRBV29-1,TRBJ1-6,RVTATGNSPLH
TRBV10-2,TRBJ1-5,GRKTDKGGSNQPLH
TRBV29-1,TRBJ2-6,SAYSGVNVLT
TRBV6-5,TRBJ1-5,ASSMGGLHQPQH
TRBV29-1,TRBJ1-2,SVEDPRQGLGGYA
TRBV5-4,TRBJ1-4,AGSVGTFTNEKLF
TRBV12-3/TRBV12-4,TRBJ2-2,ASSLASEMTGELF
TRBV12-3/TRBV12-4,TRBJ2-3,ASSLVQSSSRQY
TRBV5-4,TRBJ2-3,ASSPSGVLTDTHY